This TCR beta chain stems from a study of molecular identifiers for immune sequencing clone quantification. The V segment lost 8 bases and the J segment 9 bases; nucleotides outside the gene matches: 10. The germline gives CDR1 SGHRS, CDR2 YFSETQ. This CDR3 has 14 amino acids. TCRdb processed the PCR reads anew with MiXCR; each CDR3 protein has one entry. The sample shows hundreds of thousands of distinct CDR3 sequences, 15% to 20% of them seen only once. This clonotype was seen a few times. This may come from a read error, since a much larger clone is one base off. Sequencing was carried out using naive CD8+ T cells from blood, with Jurkat cell RNA spiked in. The subset is: FACS-sorted CD8+CD4-CCR7+CD45RA+ naive T cells. The receptor was derived from a human donor in good health. Some libraries in this study had Jurkat cell RNA spiked in. V gene TRBV5-1 combines with J gene TRBJ2-2; 10 nucleotides align to TRBD1. The CDR3 protein is CARPGTGEARELFF. The CDR3 DNA follows: TGCGCCAGGCCCGGGACAGGGGAGGCCAGGGAGCTGTTTTTT.